This record concerns one T cell receptor (beta chain) sequence. Germline loops: CDR1 SGDLS, CDR2 YYNGEE. The V end was cut by 4 bases, the J end by 1 base, with 14 bases between. The CDR3 consists of 15 residues. These data belong to a study of blood T cell repertoires in COVID-19. Only in-frame clones appear in the TCRdb table, and some are missing; sequencing was by immunoSEQ multiplex PCR. This table holds 230,000 or so clones, about 86% found once. Sequenced sample: peripheral blood. V is TRBV9 and J is TRBJ1-1; possibly TRBD1 for D (6 bases). This clonotype was obtained from a man aged 45-65 years with active or convalescent COVID-19. The CDR3 is CASSPQQGWNTEAFF. CDR3 nucleotide sequence: TGTGCCAGCAGCCCCCAACAGGGATGGAACACTGAAGCTTTCTTT.